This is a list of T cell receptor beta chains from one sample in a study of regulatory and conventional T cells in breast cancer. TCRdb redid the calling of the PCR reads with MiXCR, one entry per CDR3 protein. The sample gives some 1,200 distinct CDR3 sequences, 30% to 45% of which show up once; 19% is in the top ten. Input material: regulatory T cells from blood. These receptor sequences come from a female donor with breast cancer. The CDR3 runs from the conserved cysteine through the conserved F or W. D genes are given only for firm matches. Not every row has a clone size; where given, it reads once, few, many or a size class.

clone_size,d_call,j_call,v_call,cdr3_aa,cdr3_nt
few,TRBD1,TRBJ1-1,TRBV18,CASSPRTGANFINTEAFF,TGTGCCAGCTCACCCCGGACAGGGGCCAACTTTATAAACACTGAAGCTTTCTTT
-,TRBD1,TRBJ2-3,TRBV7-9,CASSNLQGATTDTQYF,TGTGCCAGCAGCAACCTACAGGGGGCGACCACAGATACGCAGTATTTT
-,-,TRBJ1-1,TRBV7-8,CASSFRGRNTEAFF,TGTGCCAGCAGCTTTAGGGGGAGGAACACTGAAGCTTTCTTT
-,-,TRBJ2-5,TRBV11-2,CASSLAGMQETQYF,TGTGCCAGCAGCTTAGCCGGGATGCAAGAGACCCAGTACTTC
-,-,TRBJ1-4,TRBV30,CAWGPSEKLFF,TGTGCCTGGGGGCCCAGTGAAAAACTGTTTTTT
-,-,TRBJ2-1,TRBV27,CASSRSTPWPYNEQFF,TGTGCCAGCAGCCGATCGACACCCTGGCCCTACAATGAGCAGTTCTTC
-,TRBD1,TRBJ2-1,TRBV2,CASRGRGQGGYEQFF,TGTGCCAGCAGGGGTCGGGGACAGGGAGGTTATGAGCAGTTCTTC
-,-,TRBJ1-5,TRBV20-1,CSARPSPGDNQPQHF,TGCAGTGCTAGACCCTCGCCAGGGGACAATCAGCCCCAGCATTTT
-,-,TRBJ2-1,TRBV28,CASRTQGGGAVLANEQFF,TGTGCCAGCAGAACTCAGGGAGGGGGAGCCGTCCTAGCCAATGAGCAGTTCTTC
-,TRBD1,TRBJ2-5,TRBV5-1,CASSLWANRGREETQYF,TGCGCCAGCAGCTTGTGGGCAAACAGGGGTCGAGAAGAGACCCAGTACTTC
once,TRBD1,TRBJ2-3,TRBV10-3,CAISDSGTGTDTQYF,TGTGCCATCAGTGATTCCGGGACAGGGACAGATACGCAGTATTTT
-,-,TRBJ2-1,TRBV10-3,CAITSGSATNTYNEQFF,TGTGCCATCACCTCCGGTAGCGCGACAAATACCTACAATGAGCAGTTCTTC
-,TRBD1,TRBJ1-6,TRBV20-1,CSASSVRDSHPVNSPLHF,TGCAGTGCTAGTTCTGTCCGGGACAGCCACCCCGTTAATTCACCCCTCCACTTT
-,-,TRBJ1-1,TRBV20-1,CSARGPRGLNTEAFF,TGCAGTGCTAGAGGCCCCCGAGGCTTGAACACTGAAGCTTTCTTT